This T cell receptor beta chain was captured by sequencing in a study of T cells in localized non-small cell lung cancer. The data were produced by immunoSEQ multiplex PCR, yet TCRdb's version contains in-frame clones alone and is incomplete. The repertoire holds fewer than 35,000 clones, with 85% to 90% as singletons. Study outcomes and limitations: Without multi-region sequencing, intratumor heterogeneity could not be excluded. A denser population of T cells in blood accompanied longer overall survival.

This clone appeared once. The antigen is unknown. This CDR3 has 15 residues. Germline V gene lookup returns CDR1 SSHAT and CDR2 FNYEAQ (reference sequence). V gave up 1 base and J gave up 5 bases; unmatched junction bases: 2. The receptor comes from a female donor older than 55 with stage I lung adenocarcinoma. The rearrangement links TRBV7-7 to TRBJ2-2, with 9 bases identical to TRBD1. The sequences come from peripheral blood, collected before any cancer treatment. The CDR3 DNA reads TGTGCCAGCAGCTTAGATGGGACAGGGACCGGGGAGCTGTTTTTT. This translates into CASSLDGTGTGELFF.